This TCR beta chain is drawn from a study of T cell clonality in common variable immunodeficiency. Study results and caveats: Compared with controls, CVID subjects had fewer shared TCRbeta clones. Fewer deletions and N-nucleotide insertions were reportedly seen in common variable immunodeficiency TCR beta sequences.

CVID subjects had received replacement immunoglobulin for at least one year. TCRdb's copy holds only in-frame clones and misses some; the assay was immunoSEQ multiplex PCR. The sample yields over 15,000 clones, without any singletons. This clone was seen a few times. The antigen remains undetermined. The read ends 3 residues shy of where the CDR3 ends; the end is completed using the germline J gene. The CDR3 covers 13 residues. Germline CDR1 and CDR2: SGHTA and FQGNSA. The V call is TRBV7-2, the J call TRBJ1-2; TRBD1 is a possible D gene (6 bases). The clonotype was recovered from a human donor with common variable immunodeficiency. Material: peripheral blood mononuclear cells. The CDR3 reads CASSIMQGIGYTF. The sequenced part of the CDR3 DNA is TGTGCCAGCAGCATTATGCAGGGGATAGGC. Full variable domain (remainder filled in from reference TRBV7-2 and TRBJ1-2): GAGVSQSPSNKVTEKGKDVELRCDPISGHTALYWYRQSLGQGLEFLIYFQGNSAPDKSGLPSDRFSAERTGGSVSTLTIQRTQQEDSAVYLCASSIMQGIGYTFGSGTRLTVV.